This entry describes one T cell receptor beta chain. Its antigen is unidentified. Primers for the PCR totalled 60 Vbeta and 13 Jbeta. The repertoire was sequenced with immunoSEQ multiplex PCR; TCRdb's copy has only in-frame clones and lacks some. The profile covers tens of thousands of clones, with 72% appearing a single time and around 10% taken by the ten largest. The sample is drawn from a study of cytomegalovirus exposure and HLA in healthy donors. About the research overall: Researchers found that about four fifths of about 400 genotyped donors fell within the Caucasian-associated ancestry cluster.

The study's findings and limits: About 87% or about 30% of the time was how often most TCR beta V segments were productive, according to an earlier analysis. Overall, approximately 150 TCR beta chains were annotated as cytomegalovirus-associated.

Germline loops: CDR1 SNHLY, CDR2 FYNNEI. The length of the CDR3 is 16 residues. Unmatched junction bases numbered 11, after V lost 5 bases and J lost 5 bases. The sequence was obtained from a middle-aged woman in good health and CMV-seropositive. The sample taken for sequencing was PBMCs. The chain is built from TRBV2 and TRBJ1-2; 10 bases align to TRBD1. In DNA form, the CDR3 reads TGTGCCAGCAGTCCGATAACCGGGACAGGGGAATATGGCTACACCTTC. Translation gives CASSPITGTGEYGYTF.